Below are 27 T cell receptor beta chains sequenced from a single sample in a study of cytomegalovirus exposure and HLA in healthy donors. Amplification used 60 Vbeta primers and 13 Jbeta primers. Measured with immunoSEQ multiplex PCR; TCRdb has only the in-frame clones, and not every one. The sample yields about 170,000 clones, about 80% seen once. Material: PBMCs. The receptors here all came from a young man in good health and CMV-seropositive.

The J gene is TRBJ2-1, the V gene TRBV7-3; no firm D call. CDR1 is SGHTA, CDR2 FQGTGA, per germline. V shed 2 bases and J shed 4 bases, with 6 bases lying between them. The CDR3 has 13 amino acids. CDR3 loop: CASSLGEYNEQFF. CDR3 in DNA: TGTGCCAGCAGCTTAGGAGAGTACAATGAGCAGTTCTTC.

CDR3 nucleotides: TGCGCCAGCAGCCAAGATGAGGGGGCCTACAATGAGCAGTTCTTC. Protein sequence: CASSQDEGAYNEQFF. The chain couples TRBV4-1 to TRBJ2-1, with a tentative D call TRBD1 (6 bases). Trimming left V 0 bases short and J 2 bases short, with 8 bases between. CDR3 length equals 15 residues. Germline lookup yields CDR1 MGHRA and CDR2 YSYEKL.

The chain recombines TRBV5-1 with TRBJ2-7, with TRBD1 matching 9 bases. The CDR3 runs 17 residues. CDR1 and CDR2 from the germline V gene are SGHRS and YFSETQ. Trimming cost V 0 bases and J 2 bases; bases outside gene matches: 9. As DNA, the CDR3 is TGCGCCAGCAGCTTGGCCCCCCCGGGACAGGGAGCCTACGAGCAGTACTTC. Translation: CASSLAPPGQGAYEQYF.

This rearrangement joins TRBV2 to TRBJ2-3, with D maybe TRBD2 (7 bases). This CDR3 spans 14 amino acids. Germline CDR1 SNHLY, CDR2 FYNNEI. The germline V and J ends were trimmed by 11 bases and 1 base, with 16 bases remaining between them. The CDR3 DNA reads as TGTGCCGGAGGGGGGGGCTCGCGCACAGATACGCAGTATTTT. Amino acids: CAGGGGSRTDTQYF.

The V gene is TRBV7-8, the J gene TRBJ1-4, with 7 bases matching TRBD1. Looked up from germline, CDR1 is SGHVS and CDR2 is FQNEAQ. This CDR3 spans 17 amino acids. The ends lost 5 bases at V and 3 bases at J; junction bases unmatched: 12. CDR3 loop: CASSGHWQQGPNEKLFF. In nucleotides, the CDR3 is TGTGCCAGCAGCGGACACTGGCAACAGGGGCCTAATGAAAAACTGTTTTTT.

This chain connects TRBV5-6 to TRBJ1-2; perhaps TRBD1 as D (5 bases). The CDR3 spans 15 residues. V lost 5 bases to trimming and J lost 6 bases, with 20 bases between them. Germline V gene lookup returns CDR1 SGHDT and CDR2 YYEEEE. The CDR3 here is CASRRAGPTPDGYTF. For the CDR3, the DNA is TGTGCCAGCAGACGAGCAGGGCCTACCCCGGATGGCTACACCTTC.

The chain recombines TRBV5-6 with TRBJ2-4, with TRBD1 identical over 7 bases. V gave up 4 bases and J gave up 6 bases; unmatched junction bases: 1. CDR3 length equals 12 residues. Germline V gives CDR1 SGHDT, CDR2 YYEEEE. The chain's CDR3 is CASSRDRNIQYF. In nucleotides, the CDR3 is TGTGCCAGCAGCCGGGACAGAAACATTCAGTACTTC.

As to this clone: The germline gene is not matched at one end of the junction; a read error may be the cause. This sequence joins TRBV7-9 and TRBJ2-5; 9 bases are shared with TRBD1. This CDR3 is built from 17 residues. Germline V gene lookup returns CDR1 SEHNR and CDR2 FQNEAQ (reference sequence). The CDR3 bases are TGTTCCAGCAGCTTCGCCCACGGACAGGGGTTAGGGGAGACCCAGTACTTC. Its protein product is CSSSFAHGQGLGETQYF.

DNA for the CDR3: TGTGCCAGCGCGGGGTACAATGAGCAGTTCTTC. Its protein is CASAGYNEQFF. V usage is TRBV7-2 and J usage is TRBJ2-1; D is perhaps TRBD2 (6 bases). V lost 8 bases and J 4 bases, leaving 6 bases between the germline ends. The germline gives CDR1 SGHTA, CDR2 FQGNSA. The CDR3 is 11 amino acids.

The genes are TRBV4-3 and TRBJ1-5, with a possible D match to TRBD1 (5 bases). The V end was cut by 0 bases, the J end by 4 bases, with 10 bases between. The CDR3 loop spans 15 amino acids. Germline V lookup: CDR1 LGHNA, CDR2 YSLEER. The DNA for the CDR3 is TGCGCCAGCAGCCAAGAAGGCCGGGGGAATCAGCCCCAGCATTTT. This encodes CASSQEGRGNQPQHF.

V usage is TRBV7-2 and J usage is TRBJ2-2; 8 positions agree with TRBD2. With V trimmed by 5 bases and J by 3 bases, 5 bases remained unmatched. CDR3 size: 15 residues. Germline V lookup: CDR1 SGHTA, CDR2 FQGNSA. The chain's CDR3 is CASSLGLVHTGELFF. The CDR3 nucleotides are TGTGCCAGCAGCCTGGGACTAGTACACACCGGGGAGCTGTTTTTT.

Comment on this clone: The same CDR3 can be traced to other DNA sequences in this sample. This chain connects TRBV19 to TRBJ2-5; a possible D gene is TRBD2 (6 bases). Trimming removed 5 bases at V and 1 base at J, with 11 bases between. The CDR3 has 14 residues. CDR1 and CDR2 from the germline V gene are LNHDA and SQIVND (reference sequence). The CDR3 loop is CASSPGGVQETQYF. Written as DNA, the CDR3 is TGTGCCAGTAGTCCAGGCGGGGTCCAAGAGACCCAGTACTTC.

The J gene is TRBJ2-1, the V gene TRBV5-1; TRBD1 is a possible D gene (6 bases). The germline V gene encodes CDR1 SGHRS and CDR2 YFSETQ. The CDR3 has 15 amino acids. V lost 0 bases and J 6 bases, leaving 13 bases between the germline ends. CDR3 sequence: CASSLDRDAGNEQFF. The CDR3 DNA is TGCGCCAGCAGCTTGGACAGGGATGCAGGCAATGAGCAGTTCTTC.

The rearrangement links TRBV9 to TRBJ1-2; a weak D match, TRBD1 (6 bases). This CDR3 contains 15 residues. The V end lost 4 bases, the J end lost 8 bases, and 21 bases lay between the germline ends. Germline V gives CDR1 SGDLS, CDR2 YYNGEE. This CDR3 is CASSSILKGVGGYTF. CDR3 in DNA: TGTGCCAGCAGCAGTATCCTAAAGGGGGTAGGAGGCTACACCTTC.

This clone came up a few times. One junction end does not reproduce the germline sequence, and a read error may be involved. The rearrangement links TRBV7-2 to TRBJ2-7; 10 nucleotides agree with TRBD2. CDR1 is SGHTA, CDR2 FQGNSA, per germline. The CDR3 has 15 amino acids. The CDR3 is CASSLAGGNPYEQYF. The CDR3, as DNA: TGTGCCAGCAGTTTAGCGGGAGGTAACCCGTACGAGCAGTACTTC.

The J gene is TRBJ2-3, the V gene TRBV4-3; 7 bases align to TRBD1. This CDR3 spans 15 amino acids. V shed 1 base, J shed 9 bases, and the junction held 10 bases outside the gene matches. The germline V gene encodes CDR1 LGHNA and CDR2 YSLEER. The CDR3 DNA reads as TGCGCCAGCAGCCAAGGACAGGGCATTGGGGTGACGCAGTATTTT. This gives the protein CASSQGQGIGVTQYF.

The chain combines TRBV4-1 with TRBJ2-7, with D perhaps matching TRBD1 (6 bases). Germline V CDR1 and CDR2: MGHRA, YSYEKL. The CDR3 covers 14 residues. Trimming cost V 4 bases and J 5 bases, with 15 bases left between them. DNA for the CDR3: TGCGCCAGCAGCCCACTAACAGGGTCCAACGAGCAGTACTTC. As protein: CASSPLTGSNEQYF.

This chain links TRBV30 with TRBJ2-3; D gene uncertain. This CDR3 has 13 residues. Germline CDR1 is GTSNPN and CDR2 is SVGIG (reference sequence). V was pared by 0 bases and J by 6 bases, with 10 bases between. CDR3: CAWSVRVRDTQYF. The CDR3 DNA reads TGTGCCTGGAGTGTACGGGTCCGCGATACGCAGTATTTT. The whole variable domain, remainder taken from reference TRBV30 and TRBJ2-3, is SQTIHQWPATLVQPVGSPLSLECTVEGTSNPNLYWYRQAAGRGLQLLFYSVGIGQISSEVPQNLSASRPQDRQFILSSKKLLLSDSGFYLCAWSVRVRDTQYFGPGTRLTVL.

This clone appeared once. This chain connects TRBV7-9 to TRBJ1-4, with a tentative D call TRBD1 (5 bases). Trimming removed 5 bases from V and 8 bases from J, with 21 bases in between. The CDR3 loop spans 16 amino acids. Germline CDR1 is SEHNR and CDR2 is FQNEAQ (reference sequence). CDR3 loop: CASSLRLSGAGEKLFF. The CDR3, as DNA: TGTGCCAGCAGCCTCCGGCTTTCTGGGGCAGGGGAAAAACTGTTTTTT.

The rearrangement links TRBV5-5 to TRBJ1-5; TRBD1 matches 9 bases. After removal of 4 bases from V and 7 bases from J, the junction contained 9 bases not matched to a gene. The germline V gene encodes CDR1 SGHKS and CDR2 YYEKEE (reference sequence). The CDR3 has 15 residues. Here the CDR3 reads CASSTTGGAGQPQHF. The CDR3 DNA sequence: TGTGCCAGCAGCACCACAGGGGGCGCGGGGCAGCCCCAGCATTTT.

This clone occurred a few times. This chain uses TRBV6-1 with TRBJ1-2, with D unresolved. This CDR3 region has 15 residues. Trimming stripped 1 base from V and 4 bases from J, with 13 bases between. Germline V gives CDR1 MNHNS, CDR2 SASEGT. The DNA of the CDR3 is TGTGCCAGCAGTGAAGTGAGCGGGTTCGGCTATGGCTACACCTTC. It specifies CASSEVSGFGYGYTF.

The gene calls are TRBV7-9 and TRBJ1-1; D is undetermined. V lost 1 base to trimming and J lost 4 bases, with 13 bases between them. Germline CDR1 and CDR2: SEHNR and FQNEAQ (reference sequence). The CDR3 length is 15 residues. The CDR3 bases are TGTGCCAGCAGCTTAGAGAGACACGAGAGCACTGAAGCTTTCTTT. Translation gives CASSLERHESTEAFF.

The DNA for the CDR3 is TGCGCCAGCAGCCAAGGGAAGCGGTATAGCACAGATACGCAGTATTTT. Translating gives CASSQGKRYSTDTQYF. V usage is TRBV4-1 and J usage is TRBJ2-3, with D possibly matching TRBD2 (5 bases). The CDR3 sequence is 16 residues long. Germline values: CDR1 MGHRA, CDR2 YSYEKL. Trimming stripped 1 base from V and 0 bases from J, with 11 bases between.

The CDR3 coding sequence is TGTGCCAGCAGCTTAGATATCAGAAGCACTGAAGCTTTCTTT. Translated: CASSLDIRSTEAFF. V is TRBV11-2 and J is TRBJ1-1; D not resolved. V was cut by 0 bases and J by 4 bases, with 9 bases left in between. The CDR3 sequence is 14 residues long. The germline gives CDR1 SGHAT, CDR2 FQNNGV.

This sequence joins TRBV28 and TRBJ1-3; 12 bases align to TRBD1. From germline, CDR1 is MDHEN and CDR2 SYDVKM. Trimming removed 6 bases from V and 0 bases from J; junction bases left unmatched: 9. This CDR3 spans 18 amino acids. The CDR3, as DNA: TGTGCCAGCAGATCCGGGACAGGGGGCCGCAGCTCTGGAAACACCATATATTTT. This translates into CASRSGTGGRSSGNTIYF.

This clone was seen once. This chain uses TRBV6-6 with TRBJ2-3; 10 nucleotides agree with TRBD2. The germline CDR1 and CDR2 sequences are MNHNY and SVGAGI (reference sequence). V dropped 0 bases and J dropped 8; count of bases not matched to a gene: 5. The CDR3 has 15 amino acids. The CDR3 loop is CASSYSAGGQGTQYF. The CDR3 DNA reads as TGTGCCAGCAGTTACTCAGCGGGGGGGCAAGGTACGCAGTATTTT.

In this sample, this clone turned up a few times. The chain carries TRBV19 and TRBJ2-1, with D perhaps TRBD2 (6 bases). V shed 6 bases and J shed 7 bases, with 13 bases lying between them. Germline V gene data show CDR1 as LNHDA and CDR2 as SQIVND (reference sequence). The length of the CDR3 is 13 residues. The CDR3 bases are TGTGCCAGTAGCCTGACTGGGGGGAATGAGCAGTTCTTC. Translating gives CASSLTGGNEQFF.